A selection of T cell receptor beta chains follows, all from one sample in a study of blood T cell repertoires in COVID-19. Using immunoSEQ multiplex PCR, the repertoire was profiled, and TCRdb retains in-frame clones only, with some absent. Of some 83,000 clones in the sample, about 83% were seen once. Specimen: peripheral blood. Receptors originate from a man over 45 with acute or convalescent COVID-19. CDR3s include the opening cysteine and the closing phenylalanine or tryptophan. D genes are given only for firm matches. Size is omitted from some rows. Given values are once, few, many or a class for expanded clones.

CDR3aa: CASKDTRDRVSQPQHF; CDR3nt: TGTGCCAGTAAGGATACGCGGGACAGGGTAAGTCAGCCCCAGCATTTT; j_gene: TRBJ1-5; v_gene: TRBV19; d_gene: TRBD1; abundance: .
CDR3aa: CASSLGLQGGETQYF; CDR3nt: TGTGCCAGCAGCTTAGGCCTTCAGGGTGGGGAGACCCAGTACTTC; j_gene: TRBJ2-5; v_gene: TRBV7-2; d_gene: .; abundance: .
CDR3aa: CASSQGGGIDQPQHF; CDR3nt: TGCGCCAGCAGCCAAGGTGGGGGGATTGATCAGCCCCAGCATTTT; j_gene: TRBJ1-5; v_gene: TRBV4-3; d_gene: .; abundance: .
CDR3aa: CASSLGTGADYEQYF; CDR3nt: TGTGCCAGCAGCTTAGGCACAGGGGCCGACTACGAGCAGTACTTC; j_gene: TRBJ2-7; v_gene: TRBV5-4; d_gene: TRBD1; abundance: .
CDR3aa: CASSPTEYGYTF; CDR3nt: TGTGCCAGCAGTCCAACAGAGTATGGCTACACCTTC; j_gene: TRBJ1-2; v_gene: TRBV12-3/TRBV12-4; d_gene: .; abundance: once
CDR3aa: CASSAYPGTGNTKLFF; CDR3nt: TGCGCCAGCAGCGCCTACCCCGGGACAGGAAACACGAAACTGTTTTTT; j_gene: TRBJ1-4; v_gene: TRBV5-1; d_gene: TRBD1; abundance: .
CDR3aa: CASSPDREGGQPQHF; CDR3nt: TGTGCCAGCAGCCCGGACAGGGAAGGCGGTCAGCCCCAGCATTTT; j_gene: TRBJ1-5; v_gene: TRBV28; d_gene: TRBD1; abundance: .
CDR3aa: CASSLGSNTEAFF; CDR3nt: TGTGCCAGCAGCCTCGGGTCTAACACTGAAGCTTTCTTT; j_gene: TRBJ1-1; v_gene: TRBV5-8; d_gene: .; abundance: .
CDR3aa: CASSVLGERYNEQFF; CDR3nt: TGTGCCAGCAGCGTACTGGGAGAAAGATACAATGAGCAGTTCTTC; j_gene: TRBJ2-1; v_gene: TRBV9; d_gene: .; abundance: .
CDR3aa: CASSERGAGTDTQYF; CDR3nt: TGTGCCAGCAGTGAGCGGGGGGCCGGCACAGATACGCAGTATTTT; j_gene: TRBJ2-3; v_gene: TRBV25-1; d_gene: TRBD2; abundance: .
CDR3aa: CASSLSVEQYF; CDR3nt: TGTGCCAGCAGCTTATCGGTCGAGCAGTACTTC; j_gene: TRBJ2-7; v_gene: TRBV11-3; d_gene: .; abundance: .
CDR3aa: CAWSVGGGSLIDEQFF; CDR3nt: TGTGCCTGGAGCGTCGGGGGAGGTTCTCTCATCGATGAGCAGTTCTTC; j_gene: TRBJ2-1; v_gene: TRBV30; d_gene: .; abundance: .
CDR3aa: CASTKAGRYEQYF; CDR3nt: TGTGCCAGCACCAAAGCGGGGAGGTACGAGCAGTACTTC; j_gene: TRBJ2-7; v_gene: TRBV7-9; d_gene: TRBD2; abundance: .
CDR3aa: CASSLVRTGNTEAFF; CDR3nt: TGTGCCAGCAGCTTAGTTCGGACAGGAAACACTGAAGCTTTCTTT; j_gene: TRBJ1-1; v_gene: TRBV11-2; d_gene: TRBD1; abundance: .
CDR3aa: CASRNTGGETQYF; CDR3nt: TGTGCCAGCAGAAACACAGGGGGGGAGACCCAGTACTTC; j_gene: TRBJ2-5; v_gene: TRBV5-6; d_gene: TRBD1; abundance: once
CDR3aa: CSAGRNTEAFF; CDR3nt: TGCAGTGCCGGGAGGAACACTGAAGCTTTCTTT; j_gene: TRBJ1-1; v_gene: TRBV20-1; d_gene: .; abundance: .